The clone carrying this T cell receptor (beta chain) was counted a few times. This sample is part of a study of T cells in tuberculosis. At the level of the study: CD1B tetramers identified T cells specific for mycobacterial lipid GMM.

The CDR3 spans 12 residues. Germline values: CDR1 SEHNR, CDR2 FQNEAQ (reference sequence). Trimming left V 1 base short and J 4 bases short, with 4 bases between. Method: immunoSEQ multiplex PCR; TCRdb's copy keeps in-frame clones and lacks some. The table lists tens of thousands of clones, 85% to 95% of them singletons. The chain has TRBV7-9 and TRBJ1-2; D remains unclear. The specimen sequenced was PBMCs. This TCR was sampled from a donor between 10 and 35 years old with latent tuberculosis or without tuberculosis infection. Some clones in this sample may be carry-over from other donors' samples. This CDR3 is CASSLDSYGYTF. CDR3 nucleotides: TGTGCCAGCAGCTTAGACTCCTATGGCTACACCTTC.